This TCR beta chain was identified during a study of blood T cell repertoires in COVID-19. The overall study: Acute and convalescent COVID-19 specimens originated in the United States, Italy and Spain. Sources were T cells, B-cell-depleted T cells, or PBMCs; the material itself was cDNA or gDNA.

CDR1 and CDR2 (germline): SGHTA, FQGTGA. CDR3 length equals 13 residues. Trimming cost V 4 bases and J 5 bases; bases outside gene matches: 2. The authors' processing: Amplification of reference gene primers was used by the study to estimate nucleated cell counts. Data came from immunoSEQ multiplex PCR; TCRdb stores just in-frame clones and leaves some out. D and trimming come from the DNA, and the V and J calls and clone size come from that table. The table has under 130,000 clones, over 75% seen once. This TCR derives from a human donor in a cohort sampled during active or convalescent COVID-19. Sequences were obtained from peripheral blood. The rearrangement links TRBV7-3 to TRBJ2-5; TRBD1 agrees at 9 bases. CDR3 sequence: CASSWDRAETQYF. CDR3 DNA: TGTGCCAGCAGCTGGGACAGGGCCGAGACCCAGTACTTC.